The rows below give T cell receptor beta chains drawn from one sample of a study of blood T cell repertoires in COVID-19. Assay used: immunoSEQ multiplex PCR; TCRdb lists only in-frame clones, some missing. Among roughly 80,000 clones, about four fifths were seen once, and the ten largest hold around 9%. Specimen: peripheral blood. The receptor source for this set is a human donor in a cohort sampled during active COVID-19. CDR3s include the opening cysteine and the closing phenylalanine or tryptophan. D genes are given only for firm matches. Clone size is not always given. Where it is, it says once, few, many or a class for expanded clones.

TRBJ1-5	TRBV28	few	TRBD1	TGTGCCAGCAGTTTGGGACAGGGTAATCAGCCCCAGCATTTT	CASSLGQGNQPQHF
TRBJ2-2	TRBV9	.	TRBD1	TGTGCCAGCAGCGTAGCTTTGGGACAGGGGTTGGCGAACACCGGGGAGCTGTTTTTT	CASSVALGQGLANTGELFF
TRBJ2-1	TRBV27	.	.	TGTGCCAGCAGTTTATTTGGGACTTCCTCCTACAATGAGCAGTTCTTC	CASSLFGTSSYNEQFF
TRBJ1-2	TRBV12-5	few	.	TGTGCTAGTGGTTACAGTAACTATGGCTACACCTTC	CASGYSNYGYTF
TRBJ2-7	TRBV28	.	TRBD2	TGTGCCAGCAGTGGGGAGGGGCAGTACTTC	CASSGEGQYF
TRBJ1-4	TRBV18	.	.	TGTGCCAGCTCACCGAACATTGCAACTAATGAAAAACTGTTTTTT	CASSPNIATNEKLFF
TRBJ1-2	TRBV18	.	TRBD1	TGTGCCAGCTCACCAGATTCGTCGGGGACAGGGAACGGCTACACCTTC	CASSPDSSGTGNGYTF
TRBJ2-5	TRBV9	few	TRBD1	TGTGCCAGCAGCGTAGGGACAGGGGGCGGGTCCCAGTACTTC	CASSVGTGGGSQYF
TRBJ2-7	TRBV7-2	.	.	TGTGCCAGCACCCGGCGGAGGACGACCTCCTACGAGCAGTACTTC	CASTRRRTTSYEQYF
TRBJ1-1	TRBV5-4	.	TRBD1	TGTGCCAGCAGCTTTCCCAATCGCCGGACAGGGGGCGACACTGAAGCTTTCTTT	CASSFPNRRTGGDTEAFF
TRBJ2-7	TRBV11-3	.	TRBD2	TGTGCCAGCAGCCCCCGGACTAGCGGGGGGTACGAGCAGTACTTC	CASSPRTSGGYEQYF
TRBJ2-7	TRBV7-3	.	TRBD2	TGTGCCAGCAGTTCTAGGACTAGCGGTTCCCACGAGCAGTACTTC	CASSSRTSGSHEQYF
TRBJ2-1	TRBV9	.	.	TGTGCCAGCTCAAGGGGGACCAATGAGCAGTTCTTC	CASSRGTNEQFF
TRBJ2-1	TRBV7-2	.	TRBD1	TGTGCCAGCAGCTTAGCGGGGACAGGGTTAGGGAATGAGCAGTTCTTC	CASSLAGTGLGNEQFF
TRBJ2-1	TRBV6-4	.	TRBD2	TGTGCCAGCAGTGAGGGGACTAGCGGGAGCCATGAGCAGTTCTTC	CASSEGTSGSHEQFF
TRBJ2-1	TRBV4-1	.	.	TGCGCCAGCAGCCAAGAACAGCTGAGTGAGCAGTTCTTC	CASSQEQLSEQFF
TRBJ2-1	TRBV7-6	.	TRBD2	TGTGCCAGCAGCTCGGGACTAGGGGTTCGGAATGAGCAGTTCTTC	CASSSGLGVRNEQFF
TRBJ1-6	TRBV7-2	.	.	TGTGCCAGCAGCTTAGGTACAGGCCTCAATTCACCCCTCCACTTT	CASSLGTGLNSPLHF
TRBJ1-1	TRBV18	once	TRBD1	TGTGCCAGCTCACCAGGGACAGGGGGAAACACTGAAGCTTTCTTT	CASSPGTGGNTEAFF
TRBJ1-6	TRBV6-1	.	.	TGTGCCAGCAGTGAGCGAGAGGCCCTCCACTTT	CASSEREALHF
TRBJ2-5	TRBV18	.	TRBD1	TGTGCCAGCTCACCCCGGACAGGGCCCCAAGAGACCCAGTACTTC	CASSPRTGPQETQYF
TRBJ2-7	TRBV28	.	TRBD2	TGTGCCAGCAGTTTGTTGGCGGGGGAGCCCTACGAGCAGTACTTC	CASSLLAGEPYEQYF
TRBJ2-7	TRBV7-8	few	TRBD2	TGTGCCAGCAGCTTAGCAGCCGGGACTATCCCCTACGAGCAGTACTTC	CASSLAAGTIPYEQYF
TRBJ1-1	TRBV7-2	.	.	TGTGCCAGCTTTACGGCAGCAGGGGCCACTGAAGCTTTCTTT	CASFTAAGATEAFF
TRBJ1-3	TRBV7-3	few	.	TGTGCCAGCAGCTTAAACAGGGACAACACCATATATTTT	CASSLNRDNTIYF
TRBJ2-5	TRBV5-1	.	TRBD2	TGCGCCAGCAGCCGTTCTACTAGCGGTAAAGAGACCCAGTACTTC	CASSRSTSGKETQYF
TRBJ2-3	TRBV19	.	.	TGTGCCAGTAGCACCGGACTGGCTAGCACAGATACGCAGTATTTT	CASSTGLASTDTQYF
TRBJ1-5	TRBV5-1	few	.	TGCGCCAGCAGCTTGGAAGGGGCTGCGGAGCCCCAGCATTTT	CASSLEGAAEPQHF
TRBJ2-7	TRBV5-4	.	TRBD1	TGTGCCAGCAGCCATATGGACAGGACCTACGAGCAGTACTTC	CASSHMDRTYEQYF
TRBJ2-2	TRBV11-3	.	.	TGTGCCAGCAGCCCAGGTCCAACCGGGGAGCTGTTTTTT	CASSPGPTGELFF
TRBJ2-7	TRBV4-2	few	.	TGTGCCAGCAGCCAAGGACTAGGGGCCAAGGACGAGCAGTACTTC	CASSQGLGAKDEQYF
TRBJ1-2	TRBV5-4	few	.	TGTGCCAGCAGCAAACCCGGTGGAGAGAGGGATGGCTACACCTTC	CASSKPGGERDGYTF
TRBJ1-2	TRBV28	.	TRBD1	TGTGCCAGCAGTAGCCCACAGGGGGCGCCCTTTTCTTATGGCTACACCTTC	CASSSPQGAPFSYGYTF
TRBJ2-7	TRBV7-2	.	.	TGTGCCAGCAGCGACTTCAGCGGTTACGAGCAGTACTTC	CASSDFSGYEQYF
TRBJ2-2	TRBV19	.	TRBD1	TGTGCCAGTAGTCAGGGGGCCGGGGAGCTGTTTTTT	CASSQGAGELFF
TRBJ2-5	TRBV6-5	.	TRBD2	TGTGCCAGCAGATCTAGCGGGGAGACCCAGTACTTC	CASRSSGETQYF
TRBJ1-1	TRBV7-7	.	TRBD1	TGTGCCAGCAGCTTTGGACAGGGCCCCTGGAACACTGAAGCTTTCTTT	CASSFGQGPWNTEAFF
TRBJ1-2	TRBV6-5	.	.	TGTGCCAGCAATGCGGGCGCGGACTATGGCTACACCTTC	CASNAGADYGYTF
TRBJ1-1	TRBV27	.	.	TGTGCCAGCAGTCCCACACCGGGACACAGGAACACTGAAGCTTTCTTT	CASSPTPGHRNTEAFF
TRBJ2-7	TRBV7-2	.	.	TGTGCCAGCAGCTTAATCGGGAACGAGCAGTACTTC	CASSLIGNEQYF
TRBJ2-1	TRBV7-2	.	TRBD1	TGTGCCAGCAGCTCACGTGTCCCGGGACAGTCCTACAATGAGCAGTTCTTC	CASSSRVPGQSYNEQFF
TRBJ2-7	TRBV2	few	TRBD2	TGTGCCAGCAGTGAGGGAGGGAACGGGGGTTACCTCCCCTACGAGCAGTACTTC	CASSEGGNGGYLPYEQYF
TRBJ1-1	TRBV6-5	.	.	TGTGCCAGCAGAAATTACTACATGAACACTGAAGCTTTCTTT	CASRNYYMNTEAFF
TRBJ2-5	TRBV24-1	.	.	TGTGCCACCAGTGATCGCTCGGCAGGGGCAGGGGAGACCCAGTACTTC	CATSDRSAGAGETQYF
TRBJ2-1	TRBV9	.	.	TGTGCCAGCAGCGTAGGGGCTATCTCCTACAATGAGCAGTTCTTC	CASSVGAISYNEQFF
TRBJ2-1	TRBV19	.	TRBD2	TGTGCCAGTAGGATGACTAGCGGGGTGTACAATGAGCAGTTCTTC	CASRMTSGVYNEQFF